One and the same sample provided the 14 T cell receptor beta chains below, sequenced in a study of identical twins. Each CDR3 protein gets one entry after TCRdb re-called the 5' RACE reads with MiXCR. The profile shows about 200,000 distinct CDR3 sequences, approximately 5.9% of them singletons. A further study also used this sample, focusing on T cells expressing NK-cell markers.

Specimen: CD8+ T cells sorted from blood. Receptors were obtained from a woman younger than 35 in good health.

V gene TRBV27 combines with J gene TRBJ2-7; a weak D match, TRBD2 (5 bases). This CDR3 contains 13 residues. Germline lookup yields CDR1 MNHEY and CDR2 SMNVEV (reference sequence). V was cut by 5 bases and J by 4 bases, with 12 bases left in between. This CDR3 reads CASSTSLAYEQYF. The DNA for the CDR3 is TGTGCCAGCAGTACCTCTCTAGCTTACGAGCAGTACTTC.

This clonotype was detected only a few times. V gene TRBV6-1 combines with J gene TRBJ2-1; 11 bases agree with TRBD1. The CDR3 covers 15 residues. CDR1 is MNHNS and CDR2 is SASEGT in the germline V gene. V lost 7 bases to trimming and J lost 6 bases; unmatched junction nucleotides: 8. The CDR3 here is CASTLWDRGSNEQFF. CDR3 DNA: TGTGCCAGCACCCTGTGGGACAGGGGGTCCAATGAGCAGTTCTTC.

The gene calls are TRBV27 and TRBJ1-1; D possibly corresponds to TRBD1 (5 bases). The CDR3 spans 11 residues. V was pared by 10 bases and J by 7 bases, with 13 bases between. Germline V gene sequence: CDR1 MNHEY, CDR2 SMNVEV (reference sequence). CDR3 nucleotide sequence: TGTGCCACATTTCGGAGGGGTGAAGCTTTCTTT. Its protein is CATFRRGEAFF.

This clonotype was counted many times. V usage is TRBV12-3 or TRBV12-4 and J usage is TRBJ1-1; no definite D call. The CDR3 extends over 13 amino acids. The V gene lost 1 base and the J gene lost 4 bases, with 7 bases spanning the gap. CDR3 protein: CASSLVEGTEAFF. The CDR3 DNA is TGTGCCAGCAGTTTAGTAGAGGGCACTGAAGCTTTCTTT.

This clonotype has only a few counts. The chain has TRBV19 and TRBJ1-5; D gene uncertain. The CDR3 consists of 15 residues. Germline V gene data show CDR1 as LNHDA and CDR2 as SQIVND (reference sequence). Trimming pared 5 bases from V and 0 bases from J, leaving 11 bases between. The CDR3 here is CASSQASLSNQPQHF. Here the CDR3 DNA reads TGTGCCAGTAGTCAAGCCAGTCTTAGCAATCAGCCCCAGCATTTT. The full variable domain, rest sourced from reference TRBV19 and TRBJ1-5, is DGGITQSPKYLFRKEGQNVTLSCEQNLNHDAMYWYRQDPGQGLRLIYYSQIVNDFQKGDIAEGYSVSREKKESFPLTVTSAQKNPTAFYLCASSQASLSNQPQHFGDGTRLSIL.

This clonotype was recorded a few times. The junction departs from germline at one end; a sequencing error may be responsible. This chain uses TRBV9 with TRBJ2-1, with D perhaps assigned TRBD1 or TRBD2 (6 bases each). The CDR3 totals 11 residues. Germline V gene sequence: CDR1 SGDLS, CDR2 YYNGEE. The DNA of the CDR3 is TGTGCCAGCAGGGGGAGCCGGGGGCTCGACTTC. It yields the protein CASRGSRGLDF.

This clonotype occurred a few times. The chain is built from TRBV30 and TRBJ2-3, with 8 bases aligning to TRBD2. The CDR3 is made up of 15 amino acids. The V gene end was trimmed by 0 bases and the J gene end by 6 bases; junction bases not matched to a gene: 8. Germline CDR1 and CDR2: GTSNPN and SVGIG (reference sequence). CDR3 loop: CAWSVGAGVSDTQYF. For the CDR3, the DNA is TGTGCCTGGAGTGTGGGAGCGGGAGTATCGGATACGCAGTATTTT. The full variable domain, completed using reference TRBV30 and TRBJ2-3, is SQTIHQWPATLVQPVGSPLSLECTVEGTSNPNLYWYRQAAGRGLQLLFYSVGIGQISSEVPQNLSASRPQDRQFILSSKKLLLSDSGFYLCAWSVGAGVSDTQYFGPGTRLTVL.

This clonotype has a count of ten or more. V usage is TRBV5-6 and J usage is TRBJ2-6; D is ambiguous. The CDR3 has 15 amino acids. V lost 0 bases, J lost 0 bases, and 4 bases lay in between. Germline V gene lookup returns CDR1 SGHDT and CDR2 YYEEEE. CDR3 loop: CASSLGNSGANVLTF. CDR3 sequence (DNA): TGTGCCAGCAGCTTGGGAAACTCTGGGGCCAACGTCCTGACTTTC. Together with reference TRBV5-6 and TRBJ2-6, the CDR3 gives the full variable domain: DAGVTQSPTHLIKTRGQQVTLRCSPKSGHDTVSWYQQALGQGPQFIFQYYEEEERQRGNFPDRFSGHQFPNYSSELNVNALLLGDSALYLCASSLGNSGANVLTFGAGSRLTVL.

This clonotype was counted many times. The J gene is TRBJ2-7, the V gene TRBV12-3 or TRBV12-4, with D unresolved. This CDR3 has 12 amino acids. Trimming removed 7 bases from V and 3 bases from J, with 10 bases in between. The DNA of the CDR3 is TGTGCCAGCACCACAGATAGCTACGAGCAGTACTTC. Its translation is CASTTDSYEQYF.

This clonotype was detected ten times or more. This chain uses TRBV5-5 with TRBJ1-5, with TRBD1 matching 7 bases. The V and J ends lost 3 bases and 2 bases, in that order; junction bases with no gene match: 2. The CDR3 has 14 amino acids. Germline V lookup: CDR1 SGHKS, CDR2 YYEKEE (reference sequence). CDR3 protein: CASSSGTGNQPQHF. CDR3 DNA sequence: TGTGCCAGCAGCTCGGGGACAGGCAATCAGCCCCAGCATTTT.

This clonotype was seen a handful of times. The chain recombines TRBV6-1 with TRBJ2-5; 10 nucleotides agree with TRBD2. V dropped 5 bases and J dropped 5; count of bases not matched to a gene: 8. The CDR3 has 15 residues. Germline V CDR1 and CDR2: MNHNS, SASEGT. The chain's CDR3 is CASSPSGGGAETQYF. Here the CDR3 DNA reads TGTGCCAGCAGTCCTAGCGGGGGAGGCGCGGAGACCCAGTACTTC.

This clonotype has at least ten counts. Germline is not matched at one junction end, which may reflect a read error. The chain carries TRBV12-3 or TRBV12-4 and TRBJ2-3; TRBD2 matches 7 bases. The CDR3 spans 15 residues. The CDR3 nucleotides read TGTGCCAGCAGTCTAGCGGCGACTAGCACAGATACGCAGTATTTT. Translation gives CASSLAATSTDTQYF.

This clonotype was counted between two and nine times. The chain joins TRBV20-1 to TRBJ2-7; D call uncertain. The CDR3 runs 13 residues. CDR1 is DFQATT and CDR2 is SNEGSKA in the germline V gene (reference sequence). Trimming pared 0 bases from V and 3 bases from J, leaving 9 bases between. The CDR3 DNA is TGCAGTGCTAGAGAAGCGACCCTCTACGAGCAGTACTTC. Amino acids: CSAREATLYEQYF.

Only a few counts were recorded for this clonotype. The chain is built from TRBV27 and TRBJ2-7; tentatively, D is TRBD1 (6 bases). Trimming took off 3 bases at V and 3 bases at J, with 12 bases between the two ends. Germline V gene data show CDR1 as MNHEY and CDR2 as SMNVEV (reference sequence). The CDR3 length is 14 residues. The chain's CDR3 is CASSFVGHLYEQYF. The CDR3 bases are TGTGCCAGCAGTTTCGTGGGACACCTCTACGAGCAGTACTTC.